This TCR beta chain was captured in a study of T cells in Graves' hyperthyroidism and ophthalmopathy. This clonotype has ten or more counts. Per germline, CDR1 KGHDR and CDR2 SFDVKD. V was shortened by 10 bases and J by 2 bases, with 12 bases between the two germline ends. The CDR3 has 13 residues. Researchers took RNA transcripts and amplified the TCR beta CDR3 regions from them. Using the HTBI primer set, a first-round RT-PCR was run on the TCR CDR3. TCRdb re-derived calls from the multiplex PCR reads in MiXCR, one entry per CDR3 protein. The data contain roughly 660,000 distinct CDR3 sequences, about 18% of them singletons.

The source of this sequence is a man aged 50 to 60 with Graves' hyperthyroidism. Sequenced sample: blood. The V and J genes are TRBV24-1 and TRBJ2-3; weak D call: TRBD1 (6 bases). The CDR3 here is CATEGQNTDTQYF. DNA of the CDR3: TGTGCCACTGAAGGACAGAACACAGATACGCAGTATTTT.